The rows below give T cell receptor beta chains drawn from one sample of a study of response to subunit inactivated influenza vaccine. In TCRdb, the RT-PCR reads were re-called with MiXCR into one record per CDR3 protein. The repertoire holds around 850,000 distinct CDR3 sequences, around 20% seen once, with approximately 10% in the top ten. Sequenced here: PBMCs from blood, sampled about 5 days after vaccination. The origin of the receptors is a man aged 45 to 65 who received an inactivated influenza vaccine. Each CDR3 is given with its conserved first and last residue. The order of the fields is V gene, CDR3 length, J gene, CDR3 protein.

v_call: TRBV6-5
cdr3_length: 16
j_call: TRBJ2-2
cdr3_aa: CASSYSYSRDLGELFF

v_call: TRBV10-3
cdr3_length: 11
j_call: TRBJ2-7
cdr3_aa: CATRGAYEQYF

v_call: TRBV29-1
cdr3_length: 12
j_call: TRBJ2-1
cdr3_aa: CSVLAGNHEQFF

v_call: TRBV20-1
cdr3_length: 14
j_call: TRBJ2-1
cdr3_aa: CSVGLAGGPPEQFF

v_call: TRBV6-1
cdr3_length: 15
j_call: TRBJ1-1
cdr3_aa: CASIDRGGGNTEAFF

v_call: TRBV6-1
cdr3_length: 15
j_call: TRBJ2-7
cdr3_aa: CASSETERNYYEQYF

v_call: TRBV7-8
cdr3_length: 16
j_call: TRBJ2-7
cdr3_aa: CASRPPGGDRVYEQYF

v_call: TRBV20-1
cdr3_length: 15
j_call: TRBJ1-6
cdr3_aa: CSARDLAGNNSPLHF

v_call: TRBV7-2
cdr3_length: 15
j_call: TRBJ2-1
cdr3_aa: CASNLAGGVGDEQFF

v_call: TRBV29-1
cdr3_length: 14
j_call: TRBJ2-7
cdr3_aa: CSVAQGGRFYEQYF

v_call: TRBV29-1
cdr3_length: 14
j_call: TRBJ2-3
cdr3_aa: CSVGSGRGTDTQYF

v_call: TRBV5-1
cdr3_length: 14
j_call: TRBJ2-1
cdr3_aa: CASTHSGPYNEQFF

v_call: TRBV29-1
cdr3_length: 15
j_call: TRBJ2-1
cdr3_aa: CSVVASGSEWNEQFF

v_call: TRBV9
cdr3_length: 14
j_call: TRBJ2-1
cdr3_aa: CASDTSGSYNEQFF

v_call: TRBV7-2
cdr3_length: 15
j_call: TRBJ1-1
cdr3_aa: CASSLVGTANTEAFF

v_call: TRBV20-1
cdr3_length: 12
j_call: TRBJ2-1
cdr3_aa: CLVTGGLDEQFF

v_call: TRBV7-2
cdr3_length: 14
j_call: TRBJ2-1
cdr3_aa: CASSLAGPNNEQFF

v_call: TRBV20-1
cdr3_length: 15
j_call: TRBJ2-1
cdr3_aa: CSASGTPPMYNEQFF

v_call: TRBV5-8
cdr3_length: 12
j_call: TRBJ2-5
cdr3_aa: CASSPVRGTQYF

v_call: TRBV12-3/TRBV12-4
cdr3_length: 11
j_call: TRBJ2-3
cdr3_aa: CASSSLYTQYF

v_call: TRBV7-2
cdr3_length: 16
j_call: TRBJ2-4
cdr3_aa: CASSLGGGTIFDIQYF

v_call: TRBV6-2/TRBV6-3
cdr3_length: 14
j_call: TRBJ2-3
cdr3_aa: CASSETTGSDTQYF

v_call: TRBV5-1
cdr3_length: 15
j_call: TRBJ2-1
cdr3_aa: CASSWTSGGNNEQFF

v_call: TRBV20-1
cdr3_length: 14
j_call: TRBJ2-2
cdr3_aa: CSAMRGTGTGELFF

v_call: TRBV7-9
cdr3_length: 16
j_call: TRBJ2-1
cdr3_aa: CASSQNQGYKYNEQFF

v_call: TRBV20-1
cdr3_length: 16
j_call: TRBJ2-2
cdr3_aa: CSATRTGGFLTGELFF

v_call: TRBV7-2
cdr3_length: 11
j_call: TRBJ2-5
cdr3_aa: CASRWGETQYF

v_call: TRBV12-3/TRBV12-4
cdr3_length: 13
j_call: TRBJ1-1
cdr3_aa: CASTGPRDTEAFF

v_call: TRBV29-1
cdr3_length: 14
j_call: TRBJ2-1
cdr3_aa: CSVDLSGRGNEQFF

v_call: TRBV29-1
cdr3_length: 15
j_call: TRBJ2-1
cdr3_aa: CSVELGASPYNEQFF

v_call: TRBV5-1
cdr3_length: 13
j_call: TRBJ1-2
cdr3_aa: CASSLEGASGYTF

v_call: TRBV5-1
cdr3_length: 14
j_call: TRBJ2-7
cdr3_aa: CASRERTSTYEQYF

v_call: TRBV20-1
cdr3_length: 14
j_call: TRBJ1-5
cdr3_aa: CSARAGPRGQPQHF

v_call: TRBV20-1
cdr3_length: 15
j_call: TRBJ2-7
cdr3_aa: CSARDQDSGRNEQYF

v_call: TRBV28
cdr3_length: 11
j_call: TRBJ2-1
cdr3_aa: CASGVRLEQFF

v_call: TRBV12-3/TRBV12-4
cdr3_length: 14
j_call: TRBJ2-7
cdr3_aa: CASSLAAGVYEQYF

v_call: TRBV6-6
cdr3_length: 13
j_call: TRBJ2-7
cdr3_aa: CASSRQRSYEQYF

v_call: TRBV18
cdr3_length: 15
j_call: TRBJ1-4
cdr3_aa: CASSPQPGASEKLFF

v_call: TRBV18
cdr3_length: 16
j_call: TRBJ2-7
cdr3_aa: CASSPPNPGASYEQYF

v_call: TRBV19
cdr3_length: 14
j_call: TRBJ2-5
cdr3_aa: CASSTGRFRETQYF

v_call: TRBV20-1
cdr3_length: 15
j_call: TRBJ2-7
cdr3_aa: CSVPEGEVRTYEQYF

v_call: TRBV10-3
cdr3_length: 13
j_call: TRBJ1-2
cdr3_aa: CAITAGGNYGYTF

v_call: TRBV5-5
cdr3_length: 15
j_call: TRBJ2-3
cdr3_aa: CASSPLAGLRDTQYF

v_call: TRBV6-5
cdr3_length: 15
j_call: TRBJ1-1
cdr3_aa: CASSSPGQGASEAFF

v_call: TRBV9
cdr3_length: 16
j_call: TRBJ2-2
cdr3_aa: CASSVEGGVRSGELFF

v_call: TRBV5-6
cdr3_length: 15
j_call: TRBJ2-4
cdr3_aa: CASSLSGRALNSQYF

v_call: TRBV5-1
cdr3_length: 15
j_call: TRBJ2-7
cdr3_aa: CASSLTGGSSYEQYF

v_call: TRBV20-1
cdr3_length: 13
j_call: TRBJ1-5
cdr3_aa: CSARAHTIGPQHF

v_call: TRBV5-1
cdr3_length: 13
j_call: TRBJ2-5
cdr3_aa: CASSTGLQETQYF

v_call: TRBV20-1
cdr3_length: 14
j_call: TRBJ2-7
cdr3_aa: CSAQRPLATYEQYF

v_call: TRBV12-3/TRBV12-4
cdr3_length: 13
j_call: TRBJ1-5
cdr3_aa: CASSQNSATAQHF

v_call: TRBV20-1
cdr3_length: 14
j_call: TRBJ1-5
cdr3_aa: CSARAGASDQPQHF

v_call: TRBV27
cdr3_length: 13
j_call: TRBJ2-5
cdr3_aa: CASSQDPLKTQYF